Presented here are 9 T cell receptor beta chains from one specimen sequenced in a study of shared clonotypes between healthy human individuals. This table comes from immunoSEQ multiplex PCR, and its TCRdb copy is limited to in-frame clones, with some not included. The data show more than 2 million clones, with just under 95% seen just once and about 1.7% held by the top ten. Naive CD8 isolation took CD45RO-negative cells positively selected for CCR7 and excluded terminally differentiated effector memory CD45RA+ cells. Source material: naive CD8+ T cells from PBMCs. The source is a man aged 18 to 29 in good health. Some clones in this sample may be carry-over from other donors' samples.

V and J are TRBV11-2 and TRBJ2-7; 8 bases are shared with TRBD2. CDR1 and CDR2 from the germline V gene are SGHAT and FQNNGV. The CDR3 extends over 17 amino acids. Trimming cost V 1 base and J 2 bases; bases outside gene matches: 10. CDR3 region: CASSLGTSGGRTYEQYF. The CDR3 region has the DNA TGTGCCAGCAGCTTAGGAACTAGCGGAGGCAGAACCTACGAGCAGTACTTC.

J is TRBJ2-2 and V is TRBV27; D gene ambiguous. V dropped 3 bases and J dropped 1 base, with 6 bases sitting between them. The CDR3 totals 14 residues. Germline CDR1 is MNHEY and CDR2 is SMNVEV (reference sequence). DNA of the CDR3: TGTGCCAGCAGTTTCGGCAAGAACACCGGGGAGCTGTTTTTT. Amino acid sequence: CASSFGKNTGELFF.

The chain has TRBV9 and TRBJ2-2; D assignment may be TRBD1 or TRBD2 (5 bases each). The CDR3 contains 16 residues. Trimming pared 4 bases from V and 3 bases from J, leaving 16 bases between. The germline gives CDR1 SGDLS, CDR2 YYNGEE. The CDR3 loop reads CASSPQAGGHTGELFF. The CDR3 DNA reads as TGTGCCAGCAGCCCCCAGGCTGGGGGACACACCGGGGAGCTGTTTTTT. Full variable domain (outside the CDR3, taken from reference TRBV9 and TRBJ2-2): DSGVTQTPKHLITATGQRVTLRCSPRSGDLSVYWYQQSLDQGLQFLIQYYNGEERAKGNILERFSAQQFPDLHSELNLSSLELGDSALYFCASSPQAGGHTGELFFGEGSRLTVL.

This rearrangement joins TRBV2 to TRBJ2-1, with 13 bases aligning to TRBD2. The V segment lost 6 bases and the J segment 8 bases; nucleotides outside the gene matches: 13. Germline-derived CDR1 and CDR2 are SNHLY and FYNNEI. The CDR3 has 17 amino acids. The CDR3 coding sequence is TGTGCCAGCAGCGCCGTTCAACTAGCGGGAGGGGCCGATGAGCAGTTCTTC. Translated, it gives CASSAVQLAGGADEQFF.

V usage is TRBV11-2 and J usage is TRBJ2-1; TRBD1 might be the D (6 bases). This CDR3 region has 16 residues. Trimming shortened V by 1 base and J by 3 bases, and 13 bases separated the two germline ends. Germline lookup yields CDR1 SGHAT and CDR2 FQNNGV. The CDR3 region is CASSLVWGLRYNEQFF. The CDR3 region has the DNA TGTGCCAGCAGCTTAGTTTGGGGGCTCCGCTACAATGAGCAGTTCTTC.

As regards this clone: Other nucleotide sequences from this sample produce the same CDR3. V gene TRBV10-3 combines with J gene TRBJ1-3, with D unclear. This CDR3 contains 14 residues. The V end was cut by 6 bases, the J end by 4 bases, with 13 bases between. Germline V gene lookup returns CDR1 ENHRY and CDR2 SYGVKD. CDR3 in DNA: TGTGCCATCAGCGTCGGACCTTCCGGAAACACCATATATTTT. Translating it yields CAISVGPSGNTIYF.

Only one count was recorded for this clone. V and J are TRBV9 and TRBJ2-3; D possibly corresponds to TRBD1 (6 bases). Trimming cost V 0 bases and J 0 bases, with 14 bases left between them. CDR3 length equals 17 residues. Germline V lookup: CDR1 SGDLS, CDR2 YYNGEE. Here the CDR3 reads CASSVESLGGSTDTQYF. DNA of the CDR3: TGTGCCAGCAGCGTAGAGTCACTAGGGGGTAGCACAGATACGCAGTATTTT.

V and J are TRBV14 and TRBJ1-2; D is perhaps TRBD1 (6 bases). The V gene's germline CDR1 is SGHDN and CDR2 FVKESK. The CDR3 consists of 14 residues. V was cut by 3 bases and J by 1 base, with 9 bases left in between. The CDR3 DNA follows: TGTGCCAGCAGCCAGACAGGCGTTAACTATGGCTACACCTTC. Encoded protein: CASSQTGVNYGYTF. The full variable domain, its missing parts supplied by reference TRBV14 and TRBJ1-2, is EAGVTQFPSHSVIEKGQTVTLRCDPISGHDNLYWYRRVMGKEIKFLLHFVKESKQDESGMPNNRFLAERTGGTYSTLKVQPAELEDSGVYFCASSQTGVNYGYTFGSGTRLTVV.

The CDR3 reads CASSLWTPLDTSTDTQYF. CDR3 sequence (DNA): TGCGCCAGCAGCCTATGGACCCCACTAGATACTAGCACAGATACGCAGTATTTT. The chain recombines TRBV4-1 with TRBJ2-3; tentative D call: TRBD2 (5 bases). The CDR3 is 18 amino acids. V was cut by 4 bases and J by 0 bases, with 20 bases left in between. Germline V CDR1 and CDR2: MGHRA, YSYEKL.